Following are 21 T cell receptor beta chains from one sample sequenced in a study of T cell clonality in common variable immunodeficiency. Only in-frame clones appear in the TCRdb table, and some are missing; sequencing was by immunoSEQ multiplex PCR. The repertoire has roughly 25,000 clones, none seen only once; the ten largest take nearly 25%. Study-level points and caveats: Reportedly, TCR beta sequences from common variable immunodeficiency showed fewer deletions and N-nucleotide insertions.

What these receptors recognize is not known. The sequenced sample consisted of peripheral blood mononuclear cells. All receptors derive from a human donor with common variable immunodeficiency.

This clone was recorded at least ten times. The CDR3 extends 3 residues past the end of the read, so its final part is completed from the germline J gene. The chain is built from TRBV14 and TRBJ2-1; 10 bases are shared with TRBD2. V was pared by 4 bases and J by 8 bases, with 8 bases of the junction left unmatched. From germline, CDR1 is SGHDN and CDR2 FVKESK. The CDR3 extends over 15 amino acids. CDR3 amino acids: CASSRGSGRDDEQFF. The CDR3 DNA, read in part, is TGTGCCAGCAGCCGGGGGAGCGGGAGGGACGATGAG.

This clone was seen many times. The CDR3 extends 3 residues past the end of the read, so its final part is completed from the germline J gene. The chain recombines TRBV5-1 with TRBJ2-7; D is perhaps TRBD1 (7 bases). The V end was cut by 4 bases, the J end by 2 bases, with 13 bases between. Germline V gene sequence: CDR1 SGHRS, CDR2 YFSETQ. This CDR3 spans 14 amino acids. The CDR3 sequence: CASSPGDRPYEQYF. Partial CDR3 DNA: TGCGCCAGCAGCCCGGGGGACAGACCCTACGAG.

Worth noting for this clone: The CDR3 goes on 3 residues after the read ends, and that part is filled in from the germline J gene. The chain recombines TRBV7-8 with TRBJ2-7, with 9 bases identical to TRBD1. With 1 base clipped from V and 6 bases from J, the junction kept 7 bases outside the gene matches. The CDR3 is made up of 15 amino acids. The germline V gene has CDR1 SGHVS and CDR2 FQNEAQ. CDR3 protein: CASSLVDRGKSEQYF. Incomplete CDR3 DNA: TGTGCCAGCAGCTTAGTAGACAGGGGGAAGAGCGAG.

In this sample, this clone turned up many times. The read gets to within 3 residues of the CDR3 end, and the germline J gene fills in the rest. This sequence joins TRBV2 and TRBJ2-2; D might be TRBD1 (5 bases). V was cut by 8 bases and J by 3 bases, with 16 bases left in between. This CDR3 has 15 residues. The germline gives CDR1 SNHLY, CDR2 FYNNEI. Partial CDR3 DNA: TGTGCCAGCCAGGCAGGGTTTAAGGACACCGGGGAG. It encodes CASQAGFKDTGE. The entire CDR3 sequence reads CASQAGFKDTGELFF.

This clone was picked up many times. The read ends 3 residues early relative to the CDR3; the germline J gene fills the gap. J is TRBJ1-2 and V is TRBV6-2 or TRBV6-3; D call uncertain. The CDR3 extends over 15 amino acids. Germline-derived CDR1 and CDR2 are MNHEY and SVGEGT. The CDR3: CASTLGHRRGGGYTF. The sequenced CDR3 bases are TGTGCCAGCACTCTGGGCCACCGTCGAGGAGGGGGC.

On this clone: Coverage ceases 3 residues before the CDR3 finishes, and the germline J gene fills in the end. The gene calls are TRBV2 and TRBJ2-3; 11 bases line up with TRBD2. The CDR3 loop spans 16 amino acids. Germline values: CDR1 SNHLY, CDR2 FYNNEI. V shed 4 bases and J 2 bases; nucleotides not matched to a gene: 5. This CDR3 reads CASSGGLADLTDTQYF. CDR3 bases read: TGTGCCAGCAGTGGGGGACTAGCGGACCTCACAGATACG. The complete variable domain, with remaining parts taken from reference TRBV2 and TRBJ2-3, reads EPEVTQTPSHQVTQMGQEVILRCVPISNHLYFYWYRQILGQKVEFLVSFYNNEISEKSEIFDDQFSVERPDGSNFTLKIRSTKLEDSAMYFCASSGGLADLTDTQYFGPGTRLTVL.

This clone came up many times. Sequencing ends 3 residues short of the CDR3 end; the germline J gene provides the rest. This chain connects TRBV5-6 to TRBJ1-5, with D possibly being TRBD1 (6 bases). The length of the CDR3 is 15 residues. Germline V gives CDR1 SGHDT, CDR2 YYEEEE. V was shortened by 4 bases and J by 5 bases, with 16 bases between the two germline ends. The sequenced CDR3 bases are TGTGCCAGCAGCAATACAGGGAGGAGCGATCAGCCC. This gives the protein CASSNTGRSDQP. The complete CDR3 protein is CASSNTGRSDQPQHF.

The CDR3 bases that were read are TGTGCCAGCACGCTCCTCTACACAGATACG. Its protein is CASTLLYTDT. The full CDR3 sequence reads CASTLLYTDTQYF. The V gene is TRBV2, the J gene TRBJ2-3, with no clear D. The CDR3 end lies 3 residues beyond the end of the read and is filled in from the germline J gene. From germline, CDR1 is SNHLY and CDR2 FYNNEI. The CDR3 length is 13 residues. V lost 7 bases and J lost 2, with 10 bases in between.

This clone has ten or more counts. The read terminates 3 residues ahead of where the CDR3 ends, so the germline J gene completes it. The chain combines TRBV23-1 with TRBJ2-2; D may be TRBD1 (6 bases). TRBV23-1 is noted as an ORF with a role that remains uncertain. The CDR3 is 15 amino acids. Trimming left V 3 bases short and J 4 bases short, with 12 bases between. CDR3 region: CASSHWDTSTGELFF. The CDR3 DNA, read in part, is TGCGCCAGCAGTCATTGGGACACCTCCACCGGGGAG.

This clone was counted at least ten times. The read ends 3 residues early relative to the CDR3; the germline J gene fills the gap. The chain couples TRBV19 to TRBJ1-6; TRBD1 matches at 10 bases. The CDR3 runs to 15 residues. CDR1 LNHDA and CDR2 SQIVND come from the germline V gene (reference sequence). V lost 4 bases, J lost 8 bases, and 5 bases stayed unmatched. CDR3 sequence reads: CASSTDRGAYSPLHF. The part of the CDR3 DNA that was read is TGTGCCAGTAGTACGGACAGGGGGGCGTATTCACCC.

This clone has only a few counts. The CDR3 end is not reached by the read, which stops 3 residues before it; the germline J gene fills it in. The gene calls are TRBV29-1 and TRBJ1-5, with D possibly TRBD1 on 5 matching bases. The length of the CDR3 is 13 residues. The germline V and J ends were trimmed by 5 bases and 7 bases, with 15 bases remaining between them. In germline, CDR1 is SQVTM, CDR2 ANQGSEA. The DNA read from the CDR3 is TGCAGCGTTTCCAGGGATCTCAAGCAGCCC. This gives the protein CSVSRDLKQP. The full CDR3 sequence reads CSVSRDLKQPQHF.

This clone has a count of ten or more. The CDR3 end falls 3 residues outside the read, so it is completed with the germline J gene. The chain couples TRBV29-1 to TRBJ2-2; the D gene could be TRBD1 or TRBD2 (7 bases each). Germline assignment: CDR1 SQVTM and CDR2 ANQGSEA. The CDR3 loop spans 14 amino acids. Trimming took 7 bases from V and 3 from J, leaving 15 bases between them. CDR3 bases read: TGCAGCGGGGGGAGGGACAGAGACACCGGGGAG. Translation gives CSGGRDRDTGE. The entire CDR3 is CSGGRDRDTGELFF.

This clone was recorded at least ten times. The read terminates 3 residues ahead of where the CDR3 ends, so the germline J gene completes it. This chain uses TRBV20-1 with TRBJ2-1; D is possibly TRBD1 (6 bases). Looked up from germline, CDR1 is DFQATT and CDR2 is SNEGSKA (reference sequence). V gave up 6 bases and J gave up 4 bases, with 19 bases separating them. CDR3 length equals 15 residues. CDR3 loop: CSAPRQDSPYNEQFF. Partial CDR3 DNA: TGCAGTGCACCCCGACAGGACTCTCCTTACAATGAG.

This clone occurred many times. The read falls 3 residues short of the CDR3 end, and the missing part is taken from the germline J gene. The J gene is TRBJ1-1, the V gene TRBV19; TRBD1 is a possible D gene (5 bases). CDR1 and CDR2 (germline): LNHDA, SQIVND (reference sequence). The CDR3 is 14 residues long. The V end was cut by 4 bases, the J end by 4 bases, with 13 bases between. The part of the CDR3 DNA that was read is TGTGCCAGTAGTAGGTTGCAGGGTCCCACTGAA. Translated: CASSRLQGPTE. The full-length CDR3 reads as CASSRLQGPTEAFF.

This clone was recorded a few times. Sequencing ends 3 residues short of the CDR3 end; the germline J gene provides the rest. This chain connects TRBV6-1 to TRBJ1-5; 9 positions agree with TRBD1. The CDR3 totals 16 residues. V lost 4 bases and J lost 4; bases outside the gene matches: 8. Germline V gene sequence: CDR1 MNHNS, CDR2 SASEGT. CDR3: CASSVGGDRGNQPQHF. CDR3 DNA (partial): TGTGCCAGCAGTGTGGGGGGAGACAGGGGGAATCAGCCC.

At least ten counts were recorded for this clone. One end of the junction is discordant with germline, which a read error may explain. The read stops 3 residues short of the end of the CDR3; the missing end is completed from the germline J gene. J is TRBJ1-4 and V is TRBV4-2, with 7 bases aligning to TRBD1. The length of the CDR3 is 15 residues. CDR1 and CDR2 from the germline V gene are LGHNA and YNFKEQ. CDR3: CASSPTTGLNEKLFF. The part of the CDR3 DNA that was read is TGCGCCAGCAGCCCCACGACAGGGCTTAATGAAAAA.

This clone was recorded a few times. An end of the junction differs from the germline gene, which may be a read error. The read comes to an end 3 residues before the CDR3 does, leaving the germline J gene to fill in the end. This chain connects TRBV2 to TRBJ1-5; D gene unclear. The CDR3 is 15 residues long. The germline V gene encodes CDR1 SNHLY and CDR2 FYNNEI. The CDR3 is CASRGQHYSKQPQHF. CDR3 DNA (partial): TGTGCCAGCAGAGGTCAGCATTATAGCAAGCAGCCC.

About this clone itself: Read coverage stops 3 residues before the CDR3 terminus; the germline J gene supplies the remainder. The V gene is TRBV5-5, the J gene TRBJ2-7; weak D call: TRBD1 (5 bases). The length of the CDR3 is 15 residues. The germline V and J ends were trimmed by 5 bases and 4 bases, with 19 bases remaining between them. Germline V gives CDR1 SGHKS, CDR2 YYEKEE (reference sequence). The sequenced CDR3 bases are TGTGCCAGCAGACCGACAGTGTCAAGCGTTTACGAG. The encoded protein is CASRPTVSSVYE. The entire CDR3 is CASRPTVSSVYEQYF.

In its sample, this clone was seen many times. The CDR3 end is not reached by the read, which stops 3 residues before it; the germline J gene fills it in. The chain uses TRBV6-4 and TRBJ2-5, with D perhaps assigned TRBD1 or TRBD2 (6 bases each). CDR1 and CDR2 from the germline V gene are MRHNA and SNTAGT. V dropped 1 base and J dropped 5 bases, with 17 bases sitting between them. The CDR3 runs to 16 residues. CDR3 loop: CASSDYWTAEGETQYF. CDR3 DNA (partial): TGTGCCAGCAGTGACTATTGGACAGCGGAGGGGGAGACC.

This clone appeared many times. The read stops 3 residues short of the end of the CDR3; the missing end is completed from the germline J gene. The chain has TRBV20-1 and TRBJ2-7; D gene unclear. Per the germline V gene, CDR1 is DFQATT and CDR2 is SNEGSKA (reference sequence). The CDR3 has 13 residues. V was cut by 1 base and J by 1 base, with 8 bases left in between. The part of the CDR3 DNA that was read is TGCAGTGCTAGAGCACGCCTATCCTACGAG. It yields the protein CSARARLSYE. The complete CDR3 reads CSARARLSYEQYF.

In this sample, this clone turned up many times. Read sequence stops 3 residues before the CDR3 end, and the germline J gene provides the missing end. V gene TRBV7-8 combines with J gene TRBJ1-1; no reliable D call. CDR3 length: 12 amino acids. V dropped 1 base and J dropped 6 bases, with 6 bases sitting between them. CDR1 SGHVS and CDR2 FQNEAQ come from the germline V gene. The part of the CDR3 DNA that was read is TGTGCCAGCAGCTTAGAAAGCCCTGAA. Its translation: CASSLESPE. The complete CDR3 protein is CASSLESPEAFF.